Sequencing of this T cell receptor beta chain was carried out in a study of control samples from healthy donors and cancer patients. Germline V CDR1 and CDR2: SGHAT, FQNNGV. Trimming pared 5 bases from V and 0 bases from J, leaving 14 bases between. This CDR3 comprises 16 residues. Sequencing was performed with immunoSEQ multiplex PCR; in TCRdb, only in-frame clones are kept and a portion is missing. In the table there are over 110,000 clones, around 90% of which are singletons. This sequence joins TRBV11-2 and TRBJ1-3; D possibly corresponds to TRBD1 (5 bases). Sequencing was performed on blood. The TCR was taken from a man in his thirties or forties in good health. The CDR3, as DNA: TGTGCCAGCAGCACTACAGGACTTGACTCTGGAAACACCATATATTTT. Amino acids: CASSTTGLDSGNTIYF.